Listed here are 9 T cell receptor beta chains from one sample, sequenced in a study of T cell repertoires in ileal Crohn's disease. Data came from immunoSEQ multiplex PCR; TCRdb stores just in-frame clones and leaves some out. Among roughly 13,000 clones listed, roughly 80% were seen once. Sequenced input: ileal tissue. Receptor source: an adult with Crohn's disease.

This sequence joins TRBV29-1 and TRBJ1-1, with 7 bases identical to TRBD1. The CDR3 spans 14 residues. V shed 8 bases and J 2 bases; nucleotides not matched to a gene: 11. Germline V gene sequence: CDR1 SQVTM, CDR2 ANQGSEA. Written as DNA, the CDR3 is TGCAGCTTTCGCATGGGACAGCTAAACACTGAAGCTTTCTTT. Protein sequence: CSFRMGQLNTEAFF.

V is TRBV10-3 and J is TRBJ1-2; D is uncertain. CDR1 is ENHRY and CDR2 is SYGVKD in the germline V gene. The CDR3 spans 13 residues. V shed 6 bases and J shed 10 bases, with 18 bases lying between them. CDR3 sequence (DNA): TGTGCCATCAGCCCACCGGGAGCCCTACCCTACACCTTC. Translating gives CAISPPGALPYTF.

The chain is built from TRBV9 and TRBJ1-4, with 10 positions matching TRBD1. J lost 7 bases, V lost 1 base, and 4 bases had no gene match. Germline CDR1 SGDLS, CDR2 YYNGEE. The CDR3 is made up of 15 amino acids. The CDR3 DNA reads TGTGCCAGCAGCGTAATAGACAGGGGGCCTGAAAAACTGTTTTTT. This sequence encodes CASSVIDRGPEKLFF.

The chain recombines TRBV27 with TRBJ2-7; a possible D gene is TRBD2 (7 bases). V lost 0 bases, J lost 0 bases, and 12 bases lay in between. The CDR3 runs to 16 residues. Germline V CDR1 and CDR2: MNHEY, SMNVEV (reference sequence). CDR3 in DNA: TGTGCCAGCAGTTTATCAGGGGGGGGTCTCTCCTACGAGCAGTACTTC. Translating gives CASSLSGGGLSYEQYF.

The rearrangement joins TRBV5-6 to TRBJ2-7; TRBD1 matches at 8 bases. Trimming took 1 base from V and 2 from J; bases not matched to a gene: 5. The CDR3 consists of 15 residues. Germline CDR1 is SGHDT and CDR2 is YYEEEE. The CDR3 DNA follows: TGTGCCAGCAGCTTGTTAGGGACAGGTACCTACGAGCAGTACTTC. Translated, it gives CASSLLGTGTYEQYF.

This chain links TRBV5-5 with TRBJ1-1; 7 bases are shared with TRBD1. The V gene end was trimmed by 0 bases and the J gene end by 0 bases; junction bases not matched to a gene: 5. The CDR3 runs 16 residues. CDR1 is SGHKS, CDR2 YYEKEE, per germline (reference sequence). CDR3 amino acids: CASSLAWTGMNTEAFF. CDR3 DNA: TGTGCCAGCAGCTTGGCCTGGACAGGCATGAACACTGAAGCTTTCTTT.

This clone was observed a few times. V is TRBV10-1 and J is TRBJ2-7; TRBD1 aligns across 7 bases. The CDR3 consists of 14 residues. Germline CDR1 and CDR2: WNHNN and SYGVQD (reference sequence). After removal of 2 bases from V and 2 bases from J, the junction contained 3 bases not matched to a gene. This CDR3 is CASSERDRPYEQYF. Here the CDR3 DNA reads TGCGCCAGCAGTGAGAGGGACAGACCCTACGAGCAGTACTTC.

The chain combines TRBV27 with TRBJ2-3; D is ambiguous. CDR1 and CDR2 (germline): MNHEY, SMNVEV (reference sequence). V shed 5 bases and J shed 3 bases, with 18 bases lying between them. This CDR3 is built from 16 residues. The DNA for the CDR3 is TGTGCCAGCAGTCCTAATTCAGGATTACGAACAGATACGCAGTATTTT. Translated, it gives CASSPNSGLRTDTQYF.

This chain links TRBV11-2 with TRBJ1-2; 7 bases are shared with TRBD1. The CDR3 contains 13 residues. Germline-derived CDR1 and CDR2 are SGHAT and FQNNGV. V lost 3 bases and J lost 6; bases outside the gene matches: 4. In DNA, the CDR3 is TGTGCCAGCAGCTTCCCCACAGGGGATGGCTACACCTTC. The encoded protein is CASSFPTGDGYTF.